The 22 T cell receptor beta chains in this list originate from one sample, sequenced in a study of T-cell memory formation after mild COVID-19. TCRdb recomputed calls from the 5' RACE reads with MiXCR, one row per CDR3 protein. The table shows 110,000 to 150,000 distinct CDR3 sequences, with 13% to 15% occurring only once. The material sequenced was PBMCs or a T cell subset sorted from them (not recorded which). The receptors here all came from an adult woman who had mild COVID-19 (a few samples of this study predate the infection). Cell type and time point are not known.

The chain is built from TRBV12-3 or TRBV12-4 and TRBJ2-1, with a possible D match to TRBD2 (6 bases). The CDR3 has 17 amino acids. Between the trimmed V and J ends, which lost 6 bases and 3 bases, there was a span of 21 bases. Here the CDR3 reads CASSDTRGSFGYNEQFF. The CDR3 nucleotides are TGTGCCAGCAGCGACACGCGGGGTAGTTTCGGCTACAATGAGCAGTTCTTC.

This clonotype was observed a handful of times. This chain uses TRBV12-3 or TRBV12-4 with TRBJ2-3, with TRBD2 identical over 10 bases. The CDR3 runs 15 residues. The J segment lost 4 bases and the V segment lost 5 bases, leaving 6 bases of the junction unmatched. CDR3 DNA sequence: TGTGCCAGCAGTGGCCTAGCGGGAGCGGCAGATACGCAGTATTTT. It translates to CASSGLAGAADTQYF.

V is TRBV9 and J is TRBJ2-1; D is possibly TRBD2 (6 bases). Trimming removed 2 bases at V and 6 bases at J, with 18 bases between. Germline CDR1 reads SGDLS; CDR2 reads YYNGEE. This CDR3 is built from 16 residues. The DNA for the CDR3 is TGTGCCAGCAGCGTGGGGGGTAGTAGCGTCCTCAATGAGCAGTTCTTC. Translated: CASSVGGSSVLNEQFF.

This clonotype was recorded a few times. The chain has TRBV12-3 or TRBV12-4 and TRBJ2-1; D is perhaps TRBD2 (6 bases). V lost 8 bases and J lost 2, with 13 bases in between. The CDR3 extends over 14 amino acids. CDR3 sequence (DNA): TGTGCCAGCGGGGGGAGCGGAGCCTACAATGAGCAGTTCTTC. Translating gives CASGGSGAYNEQFF.

This clonotype occurred many times. V and J are TRBV7-9 and TRBJ2-1; no reliable D call. The CDR3 contains 12 residues. CDR1 is SEHNR, CDR2 FQNEAQ, per germline (reference sequence). Trimming removed 4 bases at V and 8 bases at J, with 9 bases between. The chain's CDR3 is CASSSAVDEQFF. DNA of the CDR3: TGTGCCAGCAGCTCTGCCGTGGATGAGCAGTTCTTC.

This clonotype was found a few times. The rearrangement joins TRBV29-1 to TRBJ2-7, with D unclear. This CDR3 has 14 residues. The V and J ends lost 2 bases and 0 bases respectively, with 11 bases between them. The germline V gene has CDR1 SQVTM and CDR2 ANQGSEA. The CDR3 nucleotides read TGCAGCGTTGAAATCGGACGGAGCTCCTACGAGCAGTACTTC. Translation: CSVEIGRSSYEQYF.

The chain combines TRBV4-2 with TRBJ2-3; D uncertain. The CDR3 contains 15 residues. The germline V gene encodes CDR1 LGHNA and CDR2 YNFKEQ. With 0 bases removed from V and 0 bases from J, the gap between germline ends came to 7 bases. The DNA of the CDR3 is TGTGCCAGCAGCCAAGAAATGGGTAGCACAGATACGCAGTATTTT. It translates to CASSQEMGSTDTQYF.

Remarks on this clonotype: A much larger clone differs from this one at a single base, so this may be a read error. The rearrangement joins TRBV5-4 to TRBJ2-2; D gene ambiguous. Germline CDR1 and CDR2: SGHNT and YYREEE (reference sequence). The CDR3 is 12 residues long. V lost 3 bases, J lost 5 bases, and 5 bases lay in between. The CDR3 is CASSSKTGELFF. CDR3 coding DNA: TGTGCCAGCAGCTCTAAAACCGGGGAGCTGTTTTTT.

The V call is TRBV6-6, the J call TRBJ2-3; 9 positions agree with TRBD2. CDR3 size: 16 residues. J was trimmed by 3 bases and V by 2 bases; bases with no gene match: 6. Germline-derived CDR1 and CDR2 are MNHNY and SVGAGI (reference sequence). CDR3 protein: CASSYGASGITDTQYF. DNA for the CDR3: TGTGCCAGCAGTTACGGGGCTAGCGGGATAACAGATACGCAGTATTTT.

V and J are TRBV6-5 and TRBJ2-7, with unresolved D. Per germline, CDR1 MNHEY and CDR2 SVGAGI. Deletions cut 4 bases from V and 5 bases from J, with 6 bases between. The CDR3 has 11 residues. The CDR3 DNA reads as TGTGCCAGCAGTTTAAACGACGAGCAGTACTTC. This sequence encodes CASSLNDEQYF.

The V and J genes are TRBV7-9 and TRBJ1-5; unclear D gene. CDR3 length: 14 amino acids. V lost 2 bases and J 4 bases, leaving 9 bases between the germline ends. The germline CDR1 and CDR2 sequences are SEHNR and FQNEAQ (reference sequence). Here the CDR3 reads CASSLSVGNQPQHF. In DNA form, the CDR3 reads TGTGCCAGCAGCTTAAGCGTCGGGAATCAGCCCCAGCATTTT.

With respect to this clonotype: One junction end disagrees with the germline gene, perhaps due to a read error. This chain's CDR3 is CASSPPPNPF. Written as DNA, the CDR3 is TGTGCCAGCAGCCCCCCCCCAAACCCATTT. This chain connects TRBV7-9 to TRBJ1-1; D remains ambiguous. Germline V gene data show CDR1 as SEHNR and CDR2 as FQNEAQ (reference sequence). This CDR3 is built from 10 residues.

This clonotype was counted a few times. The rearrangement joins TRBV12-3 or TRBV12-4 to TRBJ1-6, with 7 bases matching TRBD1. This CDR3 region has 18 residues. The junction had 16 bases not matched to a gene; V was cut back by 3 bases and J by 8 bases. CDR3 DNA sequence: TGTGCCAGCAGTTTGGGAACAGGGGTATATCTCGGGGATTCACCCCTCCACTTT. Translating it yields CASSLGTGVYLGDSPLHF.

The table lists this clonotype with many counts. This rearrangement joins TRBV7-6 to TRBJ2-1; 9 bases match TRBD2. The V and J ends lost 1 base and 10 bases, in that order; junction bases with no gene match: 5. Germline V CDR1 and CDR2: SGHVS, FNYEAQ. The CDR3 length is 14 residues. CDR3 residues: CASSLGGGAQEQFF. CDR3 nucleotide sequence: TGTGCCAGCAGCTTAGGCGGGGGGGCGCAAGAGCAGTTCTTC.

In this sample, this clonotype turned up a few times. The DNA for the CDR3 is TGTGCCAGCAGTTACTTGGGACAGGGGGCGGACGAGCAGTACTTC. It translates to CASSYLGQGADEQYF. V is TRBV6-5 and J is TRBJ2-7; 12 positions agree with TRBD1. Germline assignment: CDR1 MNHEY and CDR2 SVGAGI. V dropped 1 base and J dropped 5; count of bases not matched to a gene: 3. CDR3 length: 15 residues.

The V gene is TRBV4-1, the J gene TRBJ1-1; D uncertain. Germline V lookup: CDR1 MGHRA, CDR2 YSYEKL. The V end lost 4 bases, the J end lost 5 bases, and 11 bases lay between the germline ends. This CDR3 has 13 amino acids. The CDR3 sequence: CASSRNYGTEAFF. In DNA form, the CDR3 reads TGCGCCAGCAGCCGGAACTACGGTACTGAAGCTTTCTTT.

The V call is TRBV12-3 or TRBV12-4, the J call TRBJ2-7; no reliable D call. V gave up 5 bases and J gave up 3 bases, with 2 bases separating them. This CDR3 comprises 10 residues. CDR3 in amino acids: CASSNYEQYF. In DNA form, the CDR3 reads TGTGCCAGCAGTAACTACGAGCAGTACTTC.

This clonotype was counted between two and nine times. The chain carries TRBV7-2 and TRBJ2-3, with D possibly being TRBD1 or TRBD2 (5 bases each). There are 11 residues in the CDR3. V was trimmed by 4 bases and J by 10 bases, leaving 9 bases between them. Germline values: CDR1 SGHTA, CDR2 FQGNSA. CDR3: CASSSGTAQYF. The CDR3 nucleotides read TGTGCCAGCAGCTCAGGGACGGCGCAGTATTTT.

This clonotype has more than one count but fewer than ten. V gene TRBV12-3 or TRBV12-4 combines with J gene TRBJ2-7; a weak D match, TRBD2 (6 bases). The CDR3 spans 12 residues. Trimming left V 6 bases short and J 3 bases short, with 9 bases between. The CDR3 coding sequence is TGTGCCAGCAGCCGACTAGTCTACGAGCAGTACTTC. Residues: CASSRLVYEQYF.

This CDR3 reads CASSQEVEGTQYF. CDR3 nucleotide sequence: TGTGCCAGCAGCCAAGAAGTGGAAGGTACGCAGTATTTT. This rearrangement joins TRBV3-1 to TRBJ2-3; no definite D call. Trimming took 0 bases from V and 8 from J, leaving 9 bases between them. This CDR3 comprises 13 residues. CDR1 and CDR2 from the germline V gene are LGHDT and YNNKEL (reference sequence).

There are many counts of this clonotype. This sequence joins TRBV29-1 and TRBJ2-1; D gene unclear. The germline V gene has CDR1 SQVTM and CDR2 ANQGSEA. The germline V and J ends were trimmed by 1 base and 7 bases, with 8 bases remaining between them. The CDR3 runs to 12 residues. DNA for the CDR3: TGCAGCGTTGAAGTGGAAGGGAATGAGCAGTTCTTC. It codes for CSVEVEGNEQFF.

The J gene is TRBJ2-1, the V gene TRBV11-1; tentative D call: TRBD2 (6 bases). Trimming removed 0 bases from V and 3 bases from J, with 9 bases in between. Germline V CDR1 and CDR2: SGHAT, FQDESV (reference sequence). The CDR3 spans 15 residues. DNA for the CDR3: TGTGCCAGCAGCTTAGCGGGACTTTTCTACAATGAGCAGTTCTTC. It codes for CASSLAGLFYNEQFF.